The entry below describes one TCR beta chain. Its target is unknown. These data originate in a study of post-analysis software for immune sequencing data. Study-level findings and limits: With F measure, samples from one preparation batch clustered together strongly.

TCR beta libraries were prepared from cDNA with unique molecular identifiers. TCRdb itself ran the PCR reads through MiXCR, one entry per CDR3 protein. The sample records some 690,000 distinct CDR3 sequences, roughly three fifths being singletons. Sequencing was done on a sample of blood. The source is a girl aged 2 to 10 with multiple sclerosis.

Here the CDR3 DNA reads TGCAGCGCCGGAACAGGCCCTCATCCTGGAAACACCATATATTTT. This gives the protein CSAGTGPHPGNTIYF. The J gene is TRBJ1-3, the V gene TRBV29-1, with TRBD1 as a possible D gene (5 bases). CDR3 length equals 15 residues. V lost 7 bases, J lost 2 bases, and 18 bases lay in between. The germline CDR1 and CDR2 sequences are SQVTM and ANQGSEA.